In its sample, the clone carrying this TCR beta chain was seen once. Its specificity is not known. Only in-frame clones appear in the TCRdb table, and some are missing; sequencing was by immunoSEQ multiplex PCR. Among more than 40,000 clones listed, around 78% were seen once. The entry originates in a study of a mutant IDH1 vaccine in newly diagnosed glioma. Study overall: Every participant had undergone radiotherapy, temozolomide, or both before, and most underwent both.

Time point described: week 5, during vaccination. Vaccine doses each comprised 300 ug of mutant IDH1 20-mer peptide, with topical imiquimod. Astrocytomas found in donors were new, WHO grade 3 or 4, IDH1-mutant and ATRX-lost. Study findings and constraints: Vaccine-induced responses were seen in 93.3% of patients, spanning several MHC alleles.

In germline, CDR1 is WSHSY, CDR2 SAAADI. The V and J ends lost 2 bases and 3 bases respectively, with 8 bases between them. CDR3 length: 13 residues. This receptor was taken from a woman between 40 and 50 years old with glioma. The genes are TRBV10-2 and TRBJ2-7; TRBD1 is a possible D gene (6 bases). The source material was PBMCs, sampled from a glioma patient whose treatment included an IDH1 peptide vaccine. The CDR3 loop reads CASSEDRYYEQYF. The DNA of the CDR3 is TGCGCCAGCAGTGAGGACAGGTACTACGAGCAGTACTTC.